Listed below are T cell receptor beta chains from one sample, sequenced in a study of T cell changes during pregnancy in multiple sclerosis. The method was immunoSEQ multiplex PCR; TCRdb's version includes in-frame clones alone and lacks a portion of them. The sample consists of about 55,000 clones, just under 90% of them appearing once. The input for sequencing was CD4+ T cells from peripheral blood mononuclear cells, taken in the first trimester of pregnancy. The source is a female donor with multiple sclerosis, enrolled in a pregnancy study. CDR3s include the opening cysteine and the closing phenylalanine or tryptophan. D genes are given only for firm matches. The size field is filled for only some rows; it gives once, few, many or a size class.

TGTGCCTGGAGTGCAAGGGGGCTGTCGAATTCACTCTATGAAGCTTTCTTT	CAWSARGLSNSLYEAFF	.	TRBV30	TRBJ1-1	TRBD1
TGTGCCAGCAGTGAATTATTAGGGGGCAGGGGTCAGCAGCCCCAGCATTTT	CASSELLGGRGQQPQHF	once	TRBV6-1	TRBJ1-5	TRBD1
TGTGCCAGCAGGCAGACAGGGGTGAACACTGAAGCTTTCTTT	CASRQTGVNTEAFF	once	TRBV7-8	TRBJ1-1	TRBD1
TGTGCCAGCAGTTTATCTGGTCTAGCGGGTCGCACCGGGGAGCTGTTTTTT	CASSLSGLAGRTGELFF	.	TRBV28	TRBJ2-2	TRBD2
TGTGCCAGCAGCTTCTTAGAGCGGGGGGGCCGAGAGACCCAGTACTTC	CASSFLERGGRETQYF	.	TRBV5-5	TRBJ2-5	TRBD2
TGTGCCAGCTCCGCCGCGGGCTACGAGCAGTACTTC	CASSAAGYEQYF	.	TRBV18	TRBJ2-7	.
TGTGCCAGCAGCTTGTCAGAGGGCCTCTACGAGCAGTACTTC	CASSLSEGLYEQYF	.	TRBV11-2	TRBJ2-7	.
TGTGCCAGCCGGGGGGATCAGGGTGAAAAACTGTTTTTT	CASRGDQGEKLFF	.	TRBV28	TRBJ1-4	.
TGTGCTTCAGGAGCAGCGGGCCAAGAGACCCAGTACTTC	CASGAAGQETQYF	.	TRBV13	TRBJ2-5	.
TGTGCCATCAGTTCCGGGACTTCCTATGGTGAGCAGTTCTTC	CAISSGTSYGEQFF	.	TRBV10-3	TRBJ2-1	.
TGTGCCAGCAGCTTAGTTCCCAGGCATCAAGAGACCCAGTACTTC	CASSLVPRHQETQYF	.	TRBV7-9	TRBJ2-5	.
TGTGCCAGTAGTACGGGACAGGGATGGAACTATGGCTACACCTTC	CASSTGQGWNYGYTF	few	TRBV19	TRBJ1-2	TRBD1
TGTGCCAGCAGTACCACATCCGGGACAGGGGTCGGCGACACTGAAGCTTTCTTT	CASSTTSGTGVGDTEAFF	.	TRBV27	TRBJ1-1	TRBD1
TGTGCCAGCAGTTACTCGGGGGACAACAATCAGCCCCAGCATTTT	CASSYSGDNNQPQHF	.	TRBV6-5	TRBJ1-5	.
TGTGCCAGCAGCTTAGATCTCGACTCTACGATCCACGAGCAGTACTTC	CASSLDLDSTIHEQYF	.	TRBV11-3	TRBJ2-7	.
TGCGCCAGCAGTGGGCGGGACAGGATCCACCCCACAACTAATGAAAAACTGTTTTTT	CASSGRDRIHPTTNEKLFF	.	TRBV10-1	TRBJ1-4	TRBD1
TGTGCCAGCAGCTCCTCAGGGGGCAAAGAGACCCAGTACTTC	CASSSSGGKETQYF	once	TRBV7-3	TRBJ2-5	TRBD1
TGTGCCAGCAGCTTAGAGGACAGGGGGCAAAATTCACCCCTCCACTTT	CASSLEDRGQNSPLHF	once	TRBV7-2	TRBJ1-6	TRBD1
TGTGCCAGTAGTATAAACAAGGGGGCAGCCTCCTACAATGAGCAGTTCTTC	CASSINKGAASYNEQFF	.	TRBV19	TRBJ2-1	TRBD1
TGTGCCAGCAGTGGGACAGGGCGATCCTACGAGCAGTACTTC	CASSGTGRSYEQYF	.	TRBV2	TRBJ2-7	TRBD1
TGTGCCAGCAGTTTTGACAGGGGCGACAACGAGCAGTACTTC	CASSFDRGDNEQYF	few	TRBV27	TRBJ2-7	TRBD1
TGTGCCAGTAGTATCGCGACAGGGACCTATCAGCCCCAGCATTTT	CASSIATGTYQPQHF	.	TRBV19	TRBJ1-5	TRBD1
TGTGCCAGCAGTCCCCCGTTTAGGGGAACAACTAATGAAAAACTGTTTTTT	CASSPPFRGTTNEKLFF	.	TRBV27	TRBJ1-4	.
TGTGCCAGTAGCCGAGCGGGGGTCCTCAGCTCCTACAATGAGCAGTTCTTC	CASSRAGVLSSYNEQFF	.	TRBV19	TRBJ2-1	TRBD2
TGTGCCAGCGGCGGGGGCGCGTACAATGAGCAGTTCTTC	CASGGGAYNEQFF	.	TRBV7-3	TRBJ2-1	.
TGTGCCAGCGGGCAGACCGGGGAGCTGTTTTTT	CASGQTGELFF	once	TRBV9	TRBJ2-2	.
TGTGCCTGGAGTCAAGGACAGGGGGCCTGGGAGACCCAGTACTTC	CAWSQGQGAWETQYF	once	TRBV30	TRBJ2-5	TRBD1
TGTGCCAGCAGGCGGAACCGAGGGGGGGACTATGGCTACACCTTC	CASRRNRGGDYGYTF	.	TRBV5-4	TRBJ1-2	.
TGTGCCAGTAGCGGGCGGGAGGGTTTGCTAGAGACCCAGTACTTC	CASSGREGLLETQYF	.	TRBV19	TRBJ2-5	TRBD2
TGCGCCAGCAGCTCCCGGGACAGACATTCACCCCTCCACTTT	CASSSRDRHSPLHF	.	TRBV5-1	TRBJ1-6	TRBD1
TGCGCCAGCAGCTTCCGGTCGGGACTAGCGAGAAGCCAAGAGACCCAGTACTTC	CASSFRSGLARSQETQYF	.	TRBV5-1	TRBJ2-5	TRBD2